These 21 T cell receptor beta chains share one sample of origin, sequenced in a study of T cell responses to AZD1222 COVID-19 vaccine. Profiled with immunoSEQ multiplex PCR; TCRdb holds only in-frame clones, not every one. The sample has some 40,000 clones, roughly 75% seen once. Material: peripheral blood, obtained on day 0 of AZD1222 vaccination. These receptors came from an adult in good health.

V gene TRBV3-1 (or the pseudogene TRBV3-2) combines with J gene TRBJ1-5; D perhaps matches TRBD1 (6 bases). V dropped 5 bases and J dropped 0 bases, with 17 bases sitting between them. Germline values: CDR1 LGHDT, CDR2 YNNKEL (reference sequence). The CDR3 sequence is 17 residues long. Here the CDR3 reads CASSEGGTFYSNQPQHF. In nucleotides, the CDR3 is TGTGCCAGCAGCGAAGGGGGTACTTTCTATAGCAATCAGCCCCAGCATTTT.

V and J are TRBV18 and TRBJ2-3; D uncertain. Germline assignment: CDR1 KGHSH and CDR2 LQKENI. The CDR3 spans 16 residues. Trimming stripped 3 bases from V and 5 bases from J, with 18 bases between. CDR3 nucleotide sequence: TGTGCCAGCTCACCTAGTGGTGGAGCCCGCGGAGATACGCAGTATTTT. Its protein product is CASSPSGGARGDTQYF.

V is TRBV10-2 and J is TRBJ2-1, with 8 bases identical to TRBD2. From germline, CDR1 is WSHSY and CDR2 SAAADI. The CDR3 loop spans 16 amino acids. Trimming removed 8 bases from V and 2 bases from J; junction bases left unmatched: 11. The chain's CDR3 is CASGTGGGPTYNEQFF. The CDR3 nucleotides read TGCGCCAGCGGGACCGGCGGGGGGCCGACCTACAATGAGCAGTTCTTC.

The J gene is TRBJ1-2, the V gene TRBV10-2; the match to TRBD1 covers 10 bases. The germline gives CDR1 WSHSY, CDR2 SAAADI. The junction had 5 bases not matched to a gene; V was cut back by 6 bases and J by 7 bases. The CDR3 totals 13 residues. The CDR3 is CASRTGGDSGYTF. The CDR3 region has the DNA TGCGCCAGCAGGACAGGGGGCGATAGTGGCTACACCTTC.

The chain is built from TRBV24-1 and TRBJ1-2; TRBD1 might be the D (5 bases). This CDR3 has 14 amino acids. Germline-derived CDR1 and CDR2 are KGHDR and SFDVKD. V was pared by 3 bases and J by 4 bases, with 11 bases between. This CDR3 is CATSDRGQGYGYTF. The CDR3 DNA reads as TGTGCCACCAGTGATCGGGGCCAGGGCTATGGCTACACCTTC.

V and J are TRBV5-8 and TRBJ1-5; D is unclear. V shed 0 bases and J shed 7 bases, with 14 bases lying between them. The CDR3 totals 15 residues. CDR1 SGHTS and CDR2 YDEGEE come from the germline V gene. This chain's CDR3 is CASSLGGRRQQPQHF. The CDR3, as DNA: TGTGCCAGCAGCTTGGGAGGTCGGCGGCAACAGCCCCAGCATTTT.

The CDR3 coding sequence is TGTGCCAGCACTCGGACAGGGAACGGTAATGAAAAACTGTTTTTT. Translating it yields CASTRTGNGNEKLFF. The J gene is TRBJ1-4, the V gene TRBV27; the match to TRBD1 covers 8 bases. The ends lost 7 bases at V and 4 bases at J; junction bases unmatched: 8. Germline V gene data show CDR1 as MNHEY and CDR2 as SMNVEV (reference sequence). CDR3 length: 15 amino acids.

V is TRBV3-1 (or the pseudogene TRBV3-2) and J is TRBJ1-2, with 7 bases identical to TRBD1. CDR1 is LGHDT and CDR2 is YNNKEL in the germline V gene (reference sequence). The junction had 3 bases not matched to a gene; V was cut back by 0 bases and J by 2 bases. The CDR3 is 15 residues long. The CDR3 loop reads CASSQDATGNYGYTF. In nucleotides, the CDR3 is TGTGCCAGCAGCCAAGATGCGACAGGGAACTATGGCTACACCTTC.

V is TRBV7-3 and J is TRBJ2-3; D may be TRBD1 (6 bases). CDR3 size: 15 residues. Between the trimmed V and J ends, which lost 4 bases and 0 bases, there was a span of 11 bases. CDR1 is SGHTA and CDR2 is FQGTGA in the germline V gene. The chain's CDR3 is CASSSTGFSTDTQYF. In nucleotides, the CDR3 is TGTGCCAGCAGCTCGACAGGATTTAGCACAGATACGCAGTATTTT.

This clone was seen once. This chain uses TRBV5-1 with TRBJ2-1; 8 nucleotides line up with TRBD1. This CDR3 is 15 amino acids long. The V and J ends lost 0 bases and 6 bases, in that order; junction bases with no gene match: 5. Germline CDR1 SGHRS, CDR2 YFSETQ. The CDR3 is CASSLEQGAFNEQFF. The CDR3 DNA is TGCGCCAGCAGCTTGGAGCAGGGGGCGTTCAATGAGCAGTTCTTC.

The chain couples TRBV19 to TRBJ2-4; tentatively, D is TRBD1 or TRBD2 (5 bases each). Germline V gives CDR1 LNHDA, CDR2 SQIVND (reference sequence). Trimming stripped 3 bases from V and 8 bases from J, with 8 bases between. The CDR3 extends over 12 amino acids. DNA for the CDR3: TGTGCCAGTAGTATTGGGGGACACATTCAGTACTTC. It encodes CASSIGGHIQYF.

The genes are TRBV28 and TRBJ1-4; D is possibly TRBD1 (6 bases). Trimming removed 4 bases at V and 4 bases at J, with 13 bases between. Germline CDR1 and CDR2: MDHEN and SYDVKM. The CDR3 has 15 amino acids. The CDR3 reads CASSSQTGSNEKLFF. The CDR3 DNA sequence: TGTGCCAGCAGTTCTCAAACAGGGAGTAATGAAAAACTGTTTTTT.

The J gene is TRBJ2-3, the V gene TRBV12-5; either TRBD1 or TRBD2 may supply D (5 bases each). The germline V gene encodes CDR1 LGHNT and CDR2 FRNRAP. The CDR3 is 12 residues long. Deletions cut 5 bases from V and 8 bases from J, with 11 bases between. The CDR3 DNA reads TGTGCTAGTGGTCCGTCGAGGGGTACGCAGTATTTT. Amino acids: CASGPSRGTQYF.

J is TRBJ2-2 and V is TRBV7-9; D may be TRBD1 (6 bases). The CDR3 is made up of 16 amino acids. Germline V gives CDR1 SEHNR, CDR2 FQNEAQ (reference sequence). The V gene lost 0 bases and the J gene lost 4 bases, with 12 bases spanning the gap. CDR3 region: CASSLANRALTGELFF. The CDR3 region has the DNA TGTGCCAGCAGCTTAGCGAACAGGGCACTCACCGGGGAGCTGTTTTTT.

The rearrangement uses TRBV6-5 and TRBJ2-5, with D perhaps TRBD2 (6 bases). Per the germline V gene, CDR1 is MNHEY and CDR2 is SVGAGI. The CDR3 sequence is 13 residues long. Trimming shortened V by 5 bases and J by 5 bases, and 12 bases separated the two germline ends. DNA of the CDR3: TGTGCCAGCAGTCCCCCGGGGAGGGAGACCCAGTACTTC. Its translation: CASSPPGRETQYF.

The rearrangement links TRBV7-9 to TRBJ2-3; TRBD1 matches 7 bases. Germline lookup yields CDR1 SEHNR and CDR2 FQNEAQ (reference sequence). Unmatched junction bases numbered 8, after V lost 5 bases and J lost 3 bases. There are 15 residues in the CDR3. As DNA, the CDR3 is TGTGCCAGCAGCAAGGGGGCCCTAGAGACAGATACGCAGTATTTT. It yields the protein CASSKGALETDTQYF.

This clone was observed a handful of times. The rearrangement joins TRBV5-5 to TRBJ2-5; D perhaps matches TRBD2 (5 bases). Germline V gives CDR1 SGHKS, CDR2 YYEKEE (reference sequence). This CDR3 spans 14 amino acids. V lost 0 bases and J lost 2, with 8 bases in between. For the CDR3, the DNA is TGTGCCAGCAGCTTGGGAGCGGCTCAAGAGACCCAGTACTTC. It is translated as CASSLGAAQETQYF.

The chain couples TRBV2 to TRBJ1-1; D is unresolved. This CDR3 contains 15 residues. The germline V gene encodes CDR1 SNHLY and CDR2 FYNNEI. V shed 3 bases and J shed 1 base, with 12 bases lying between them. Here the CDR3 DNA reads TGTGCCAGCAGTGATCGGACCCTAGCGAACACTGAAGCTTTCTTT. Protein product: CASSDRTLANTEAFF.

The rearrangement joins TRBV7-9 to TRBJ2-7, with D possibly TRBD1 on 6 matching bases. Per the germline V gene, CDR1 is SEHNR and CDR2 is FQNEAQ (reference sequence). This CDR3 comprises 14 residues. Deletions cut 4 bases from V and 3 bases from J, with 13 bases between. The CDR3 sequence is CASSSDSGYYEQYF. In DNA, the CDR3 is TGTGCCAGCAGCTCGGACAGCGGATACTACGAGCAGTACTTC.

The CDR3 coding sequence is TGTGCCTGGAGTGTAAGGGGGAGAGGAACTGGAAACACCATATATTTT. Its protein is CAWSVRGRGTGNTIYF. The gene calls are TRBV30 and TRBJ1-3; TRBD1 is a possible D gene (6 bases). CDR1 and CDR2 (germline): GTSNPN, SVGIG (reference sequence). The V end lost 0 bases, the J end lost 2 bases, and 14 bases lay between the germline ends. The CDR3 runs to 16 residues.

The chain combines TRBV25-1 with TRBJ1-4; D call uncertain. The ends were cut back, 4 bases at V and 7 bases at J, with 19 bases in the middle. The CDR3 runs to 16 residues. Looked up from germline, CDR1 is MGHDK and CDR2 is SYGVNS. Written as DNA, the CDR3 is TGTGCCAGCAGTGTCCTAGAGGCAGAGTGGAGTGAAAAACTGTTTTTT. Its translation is CASSVLEAEWSEKLFF.